Sequencing of this T cell receptor beta chain was carried out in a study of cytomegalovirus exposure and HLA in healthy donors. Method: immunoSEQ multiplex PCR; TCRdb's copy keeps in-frame clones and lacks some. This repertoire shows tens of thousands of clones, around 82% found once; its top ten account for over 10%. Trimming removed 6 bases at V and 2 bases at J, with 5 bases between. Germline-derived CDR1 and CDR2 are MNHNS and SASEGT. There are 12 residues in the CDR3. This receptor was identified in a woman between 18 and 29 years old in good health and CMV-seropositive. The specimen sequenced was PBMCs. This chain uses TRBV6-1 with TRBJ1-3; D is undetermined. The CDR3 sequence is CASRSAGNTIYF. The CDR3, as DNA: TGTGCCAGCAGGTCAGCTGGAAACACCATATATTTT.